These T cell receptor beta chains were read from a single sample in a study of CD8+ T cells in alopecia areata. Data came from immunoSEQ multiplex PCR; TCRdb stores just in-frame clones and leaves some out. The table records 110,000 to 150,000 clones, roughly 52% of them present only once. The specimen was CD8+ T cells sorted from blood, collected at week 4, from a patient treated with tofacitinib. These receptors all come from a human donor with alopecia areata. Each CDR3 is given without its conserved first and last residue.

V,CDR3
TRBV29-1,SVADLTNTGELF
TRBV13,ASSLGRSYEQY
TRBV6-6,ASSYATDLETQY
TRBV5-6,ASSFAMTGGSYNEQF
TRBV5-1,ASSSNRDSLREQY
TRBV7-8,ASSLLRLAGELF
TRBV30,AQRLVRENTGELF
TRBV13,ASSLAITYEQY
TRBV2,ASYDRNEQF
TRBV7-9,ASSLIGPVEANVLT
TRBV18,ASSPQSVRETQY
TRBV27,ASSYYRGARYEQY
TRBV27,ASSLSMGDAEGYEAF
TRBV4-1,ASSQRSGYNEQF
TRBV13,ASSLMGHGEETQY
TRBV5-1,ASSLIVGRTGELF
TRBV6-6,ASSAGFGYGYT
TRBV27,ASSLSTGNYGYT
TRBV29-1,SVPGTWGTEAF
TRBV11-2,ASSLGPGLGTEAF
TRBV7-9,ASGTPTTAGANVLT
TRBV9,ASSEGLPGEQY
TRBV2,ASSEPTPQETQY
TRBV29-1,SVLGQGGNYGYT
TRBV27,ASSLSESYEQY
TRBV7-8,ASSSGQGNEKLF
TRBV5-1,ASRPVQGRDGYT
TRBV30,AWSVWTDYGYT
TRBV5-6,ASSLGGVIYEQY
TRBV6-5,ASSTGTLYEQY
TRBV2,ASSDSDTQY
TRBV27,ASSSGLYNSPLH
TRBV5-4,ASSAKSYEQY
TRBV29-1,SATGGGRNEKLF
TRBV2,ASGTSRADTQY
TRBV6-5,TKSAHTSAYGYT
TRBV5-6,ASSSTSSWETQY
TRBV5-1,ASSLFNVGGGYTGELF
TRBV29-1,SWTSGGEQY
TRBV19,ASSNSGVGTDTQY
TRBV7-9,ASSLRTVVYGYT
TRBV29-1,SVTQGPGNTIY
TRBV6-6,ASSRGLAEETQY
TRBV6-5,ASSPEAAAGETQY
TRBV13,ASSLRSGGGYT